These T cell receptor beta chains were read from a single sample in a study of blood T cell repertoires in COVID-19. The protocol was immunoSEQ multiplex PCR, while the TCRdb copy is restricted to in-frame clones and leaves out a portion. The sample has around 140,000 clones, roughly 88% seen once. Sample: peripheral blood. Receptors were obtained from a man aged 70-80 years with acute or convalescent COVID-19. Each CDR3 is given with its conserved first and last residue. D genes are given only for firm matches. The listing skips clone size in some rows; elsewhere it reads once, few, many or a size class.

>12|NA|NA|TRBJ1-5|TRBV2
TGTGCCAGCAGCCTAAGAGATCAGCCCCAGCATTTT
CASSLRDQPQHF
>14|NA|TRBD1|TRBJ1-5|TRBV19
TGTGCCAGTAGTAAAACAGGGGGCCGCCAGCCCCAGCATTTT
CASSKTGGRQPQHF
>15|NA|TRBD2|TRBJ2-5|TRBV7-2
TGTGCCAGCAGCAATAGCGGGGGGGCTAGGGAGACCCAGTACTTC
CASSNSGGARETQYF
>13|NA|NA|TRBJ1-1|TRBV25-1
TGTGCCAGCAGTGAAATGGGGGCCACTGAAGCTTTCTTT
CASSEMGATEAFF
>13|NA|NA|TRBJ2-7|TRBV3-1/TRBV3-2
TGTGCCAGCAGCCAAGATTGGGCTTACGAGCAGTACTTC
CASSQDWAYEQYF
>12|once|NA|TRBJ2-7|TRBV7-9
TGTGCCAGCAGCTTGACTAGCTACGAGCAGTACTTC
CASSLTSYEQYF
>14|once|NA|TRBJ2-5|TRBV18
TGTGCCAGCTCACCTCCGGGAACTCAAGAGACCCAGTACTTC
CASSPPGTQETQYF
>15|NA|NA|TRBJ1-1|TRBV7-9
TGTGCCAGCAGCGAATACAGGGAAATGAACACTGAAGCTTTCTTT
CASSEYREMNTEAFF
>14|NA|TRBD1|TRBJ1-5|TRBV19
TGTGCCAGTAGTACGACAGGGGGTTATCAGCCCCAGCATTTT
CASSTTGGYQPQHF
>12|NA|NA|TRBJ2-7|TRBV3-1/TRBV3-2
TGTGCCAGCAGTTTCGGAGATTACGAGCAGTACTTC
CASSFGDYEQYF
>15|NA|TRBD2|TRBJ2-1|TRBV5-5
TGTGCCAGCAGCTTGGTCCTGGGTAGCGGGGGTGAGCAGTTCTTC
CASSLVLGSGGEQFF
>13|NA|NA|TRBJ2-5|TRBV19
TGTGCCAGTAGCGCGACGGGGGAAGAGACCCAGTACTTC
CASSATGEETQYF
>15|NA|NA|TRBJ1-1|TRBV6-5
TGTGCCAGCAGTTACGAACAGCTTATGAACACTGAAGCTTTCTTT
CASSYEQLMNTEAFF
>15|NA|NA|TRBJ1-5|TRBV4-1
TGCGCCAGCAGCCAAGATCCGGACAATAATCAGCCCCAGCATTTT
CASSQDPDNNQPQHF
>16|NA|NA|TRBJ1-5|TRBV13
TGTGCCAGCAGCTTACGGGGTAAGTCGGGCAATCAGCCCCAGCATTTT
CASSLRGKSGNQPQHF
>15|NA|TRBD2|TRBJ2-1|TRBV6-5
TGTGCCAGCAGGTTACGGACTAGCGGGGGGAGTGAGCAGTTCTTC
CASRLRTSGGSEQFF
>16|NA|TRBD2|TRBJ2-3|TRBV5-1
TGCGCCAGCAGCTTAAGACTAGCGGGGACATCAGATACGCAGTATTTT
CASSLRLAGTSDTQYF
>16|NA|TRBD1|TRBJ2-1|TRBV5-1
TGCGCCAGCAGCTCCTTAACAGGGGCCCTGACCAATGAGCAGTTCTTC
CASSSLTGALTNEQFF
>14|NA|TRBD2|TRBJ2-2|TRBV5-8
TGTGCCAGCAGGGGGAGGGCGAACACCGGGGAGCTGTTTTTT
CASRGRANTGELFF
>11|NA|NA|TRBJ1-5|TRBV19
TGTGCCAGTAGTATCCCGGGGCCCCAGCATTTT
CASSIPGPQHF
>15|NA|NA|TRBJ1-1|TRBV5-1
TGCGCCAGCAGCTTGGCCGGGAGAAGTGAGACTGAAGCTTTCTTT
CASSLAGRSETEAFF
>14|NA|NA|TRBJ2-3|TRBV9
TGTGCCAGCAGCGTAGCGGTGAGTTCCGATACGCAGTATTTT
CASSVAVSSDTQYF
>15|NA|TRBD2|TRBJ2-7|TRBV5-3
TGTGCCTTGCACCTCAGACTAGCGGGGGGCTACGAGCAGTACTTC
CALHLRLAGGYEQYF
>15|NA|TRBD1|TRBJ1-1|TRBV2
TGTGCCAGCAGGTCGGGACAGCATGGGAACACTGAAGCTTTCTTT
CASRSGQHGNTEAFF
>15|NA|TRBD2|TRBJ2-3|TRBV4-1
TGCGCCAGCACAGGGCGGGGGGTTGGCACAGATACGCAGTATTTT
CASTGRGVGTDTQYF
>16|once|NA|TRBJ2-3|TRBV7-9
TGTGCCAGCAGCGAATCTACTAGCAGAGGCACAGATACGCAGTATTTT
CASSESTSRGTDTQYF
>15|NA|TRBD2|TRBJ2-1|TRBV7-2
TGTGCCAGCAGCTTAGCGGGACTAGCGGCAAATGAGCAGTTCTTC
CASSLAGLAANEQFF
>14|NA|NA|TRBJ1-2|TRBV7-9
TGTGCCAGCAGCTTAGCGGAGATGAACTATGGCTACACCTTC
CASSLAEMNYGYTF
>16|NA|TRBD1|TRBJ2-7|TRBV14
TGTGCCAGCAGCCAGGGATCTGTAGGGACAGGCTACGAGCAGTACTTC
CASSQGSVGTGYEQYF
>16|NA|TRBD1|TRBJ2-3|TRBV20-1
TGCAGTGCTAGTGACTCGACAGGGGGGGGCACAGATACGCAGTATTTT
CSASDSTGGGTDTQYF
>13|NA|NA|TRBJ1-1|TRBV6-5
TGTGCCAGCAGTTACCGTCCAGGGACTGAAGCTTTCTTT
CASSYRPGTEAFF
>15|NA|NA|TRBJ1-5|TRBV21-1
TGTGCCGGAGACAGGGGCCCTTATAGCAATCAGCCCCAGCATTTT
CAGDRGPYSNQPQHF
>14|NA|TRBD2|TRBJ2-2|TRBV30
TGTGCCTTCGGACTAGCGGGACCGGGCGGGGAGCTGTTTTTT
CAFGLAGPGGELFF
>15|NA|NA|TRBJ1-1|TRBV9
TGTGCCAGCAGCGTAGAGGGTTTAAGGGGTTCAGAAGCTTTCTTT
CASSVEGLRGSEAFF
>16|few|NA|TRBJ1-6|TRBV20-1
TGCAGTGCTAGTTTTGCAGGGGACGGGAATAATTCACCCCTCCACTTT
CSASFAGDGNNSPLHF
>14|NA|NA|TRBJ2-1|TRBV7-3
TGTGCCAGCAGCCCCGATGGGCCATACAATGAGCAGTTCTTC
CASSPDGPYNEQFF
>13|NA|TRBD2|TRBJ2-7|TRBV2
TGTGCCAGCAATTTCGGGGGGAGCTACGAGCAGTACTTC
CASNFGGSYEQYF
>13|NA|TRBD2|TRBJ2-3|TRBV27
TGTGCCAGCAGTCAACGGGGGGCAGATACGCAGTATTTT
CASSQRGADTQYF
>16|NA|TRBD2|TRBJ2-3|TRBV20-1
TGCAGTGCTAGTAGACTAGCGGGGGCTCACACAGATACGCAGTATTTT
CSASRLAGAHTDTQYF
>14|NA|NA|TRBJ1-2|TRBV5-1
TGCGCCAGCACCCTGAGAGAGGGAGGGAATGGCTACACCTTC
CASTLREGGNGYTF